This TCR beta chain was sequenced for a study of OX40 agonist ivuxolimab in advanced cancers. Overall study: Three individuals attained partial responses, comprising one hepatocellular carcinoma case and two cutaneous melanoma cases.

The assay was immunoSEQ multiplex PCR, and TCRdb's table has in-frame clones only and misses some. This sample yields around 72,000 clones, of which around 88% are seen a single time; 2.5% to 3.5% belongs to the top ten. This CDR3 has 14 amino acids. V was cut by 3 bases and J by 5 bases, with 13 bases left in between. CDR1 and CDR2 (germline): SGHTA, FQGNSA. This chain connects TRBV7-2 to TRBJ2-5; possible D gene TRBD1, 5 bases. The specimen comprised CD4+ or CD8+ T cells sorted from blood, sampled in a trial of the OX40 agonist ivuxolimab. This sequence originates from an adult with an advanced solid tumor such as melanoma, head and neck, liver or kidney cancer. CDR3 coding DNA: TGTGCCAGCAGCTTTGGCAGGGTTGGGGAGACCCAGTACTTC. As protein: CASSFGRVGETQYF. The full variable domain, its missing parts supplied by reference TRBV7-2 and TRBJ2-5, is GAGVSQSPSNKVTEKGKDVELRCDPISGHTALYWYRQSLGQGLEFLIYFQGNSAPDKSGLPSDRFSAERTGGSVSTLTIQRTQQEDSAVYLCASSFGRVGETQYFGPGTRLLVL.